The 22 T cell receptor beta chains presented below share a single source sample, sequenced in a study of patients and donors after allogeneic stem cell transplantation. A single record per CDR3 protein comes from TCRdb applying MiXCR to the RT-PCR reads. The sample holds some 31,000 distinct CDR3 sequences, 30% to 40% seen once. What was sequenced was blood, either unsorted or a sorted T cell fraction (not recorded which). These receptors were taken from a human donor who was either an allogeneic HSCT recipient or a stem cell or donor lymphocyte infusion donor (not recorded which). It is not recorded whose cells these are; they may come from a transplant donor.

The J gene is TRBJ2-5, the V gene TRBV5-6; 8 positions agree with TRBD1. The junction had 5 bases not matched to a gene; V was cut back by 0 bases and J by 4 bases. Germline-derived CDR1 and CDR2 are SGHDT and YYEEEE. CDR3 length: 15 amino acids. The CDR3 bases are TGTGCCAGCAGCTTGGTACAGGGGGAAGGAGAGACCCAGTACTTC. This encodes CASSLVQGEGETQYF.

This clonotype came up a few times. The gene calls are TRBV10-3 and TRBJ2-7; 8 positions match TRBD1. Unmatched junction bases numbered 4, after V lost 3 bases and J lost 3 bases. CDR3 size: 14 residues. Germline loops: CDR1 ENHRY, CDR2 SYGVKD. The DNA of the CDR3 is TGTGCCATCAGTGAAGGAGACAGGGGCTACGAGCAGTACGTC. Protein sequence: CAISEGDRGYEQYV.

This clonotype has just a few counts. Here the CDR3 reads CASSSSSEHNEQFF. The CDR3 DNA follows: TGTGCCAGCAGTTCCTCTAGCGAACACAATGAGCAGTTCTTC. V usage is TRBV12-3 or TRBV12-4 and J usage is TRBJ2-1; possible D gene TRBD2, 6 bases. The CDR3 runs to 14 residues. V lost 4 bases, J lost 5 bases, and 12 bases lay in between.

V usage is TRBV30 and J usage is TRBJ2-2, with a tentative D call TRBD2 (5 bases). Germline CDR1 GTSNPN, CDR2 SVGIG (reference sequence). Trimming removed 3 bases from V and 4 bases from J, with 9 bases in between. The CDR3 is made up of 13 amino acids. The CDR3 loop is CAWRPEGTGELFF. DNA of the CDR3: TGTGCCTGGAGACCAGAGGGCACCGGGGAGCTGTTTTTT.

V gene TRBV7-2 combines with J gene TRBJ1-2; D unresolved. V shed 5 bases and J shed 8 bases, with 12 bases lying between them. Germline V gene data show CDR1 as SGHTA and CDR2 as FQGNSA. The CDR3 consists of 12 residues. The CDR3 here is CASSPQRAGYTF. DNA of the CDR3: TGTGCCAGCAGCCCTCAGAGGGCAGGCTACACCTTC.

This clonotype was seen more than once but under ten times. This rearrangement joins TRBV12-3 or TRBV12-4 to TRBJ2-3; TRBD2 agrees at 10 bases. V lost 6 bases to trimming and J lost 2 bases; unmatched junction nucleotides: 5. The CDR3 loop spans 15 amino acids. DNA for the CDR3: TGTGCCAGCAGATGGACTAGCGGCTACACAGATACGCAGTATTTT. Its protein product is CASRWTSGYTDTQYF.

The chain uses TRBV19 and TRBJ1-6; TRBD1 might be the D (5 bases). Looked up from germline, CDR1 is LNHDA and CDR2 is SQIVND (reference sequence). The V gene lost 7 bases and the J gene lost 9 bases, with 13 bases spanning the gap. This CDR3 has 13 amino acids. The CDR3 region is CASTSGPPSPLHF. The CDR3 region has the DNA TGTGCCAGTACCTCAGGGCCGCCTTCACCCCTCCACTTT.

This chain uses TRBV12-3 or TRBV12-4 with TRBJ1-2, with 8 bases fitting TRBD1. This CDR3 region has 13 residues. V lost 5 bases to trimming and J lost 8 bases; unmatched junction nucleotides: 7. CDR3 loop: CASSPRTGRGYTF. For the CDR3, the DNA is TGTGCCAGCAGTCCCAGGACAGGGAGAGGCTACACCTTC.

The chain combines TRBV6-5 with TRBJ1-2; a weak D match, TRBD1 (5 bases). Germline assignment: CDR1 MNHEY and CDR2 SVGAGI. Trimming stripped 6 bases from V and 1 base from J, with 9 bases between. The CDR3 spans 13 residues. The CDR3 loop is CASRPRVNYGYTF. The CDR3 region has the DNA TGTGCCAGCAGACCCAGGGTTAACTATGGCTACACCTTC.

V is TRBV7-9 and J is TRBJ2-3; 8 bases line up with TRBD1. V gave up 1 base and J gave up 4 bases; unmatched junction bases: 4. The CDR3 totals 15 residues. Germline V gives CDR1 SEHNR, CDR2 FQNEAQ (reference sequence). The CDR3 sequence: CASSLGDRGPDTQYF. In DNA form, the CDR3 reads TGTGCCAGCAGCTTAGGAGACAGGGGACCAGATACGCAGTATTTT. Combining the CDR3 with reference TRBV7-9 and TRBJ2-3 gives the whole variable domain DTGVSQNPRHKITKRGQNVTFRCDPISEHNRLYWYRQTLGQGPEFLTYFQNEAQLEKSRLLSDRFSAERPKGSFSTLEIQRTEQGDSAMYLCASSLGDRGPDTQYFGPGTRLTVL.

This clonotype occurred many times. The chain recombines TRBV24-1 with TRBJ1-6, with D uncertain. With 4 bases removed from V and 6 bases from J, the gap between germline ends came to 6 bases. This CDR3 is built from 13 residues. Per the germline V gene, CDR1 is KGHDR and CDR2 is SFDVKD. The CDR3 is CATSEYRNSPLHF. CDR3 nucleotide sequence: TGTGCCACCAGTGAATATCGTAATTCACCCCTCCACTTT.

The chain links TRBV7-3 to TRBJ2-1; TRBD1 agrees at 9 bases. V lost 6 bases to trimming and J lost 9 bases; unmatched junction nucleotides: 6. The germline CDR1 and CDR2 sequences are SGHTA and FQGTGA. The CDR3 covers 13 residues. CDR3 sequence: CASSRQGEGEQFF. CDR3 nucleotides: TGTGCCAGCAGTAGACAGGGGGAGGGTGAGCAGTTCTTC.

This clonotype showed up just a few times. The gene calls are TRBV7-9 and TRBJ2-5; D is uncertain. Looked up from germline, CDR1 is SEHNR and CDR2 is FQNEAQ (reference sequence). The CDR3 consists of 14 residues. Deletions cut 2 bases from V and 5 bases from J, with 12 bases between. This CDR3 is CASSLLPLGETQYF. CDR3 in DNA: TGTGCCAGCAGCTTACTCCCCTTGGGGGAGACCCAGTACTTC.

CDR3 nucleotides: TGTGCCAGCTCACCAGTTGGAGTGAGAGGGGCCAACGTCCTGACTTTC. Its translation is CASSPVGVRGANVLTF. The chain joins TRBV18 to TRBJ2-6; D gene ambiguous. From germline, CDR1 is KGHSH and CDR2 LQKENI. V lost 2 bases and J lost 4, with 12 bases in between. The CDR3 has 16 residues.

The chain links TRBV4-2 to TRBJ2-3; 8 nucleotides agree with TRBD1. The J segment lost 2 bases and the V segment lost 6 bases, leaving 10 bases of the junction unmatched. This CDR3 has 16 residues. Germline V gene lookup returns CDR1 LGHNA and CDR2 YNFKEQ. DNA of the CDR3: TGTGCCAGCAGGCCGGGACAGGCGATGCTCACAGATACGCAGTATTTT. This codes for CASRPGQAMLTDTQYF.

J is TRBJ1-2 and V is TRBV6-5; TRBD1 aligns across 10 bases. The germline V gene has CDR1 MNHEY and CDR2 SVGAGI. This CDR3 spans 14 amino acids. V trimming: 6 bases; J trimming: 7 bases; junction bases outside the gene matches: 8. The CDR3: CASSRLGTGVGYTF. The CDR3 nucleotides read TGTGCCAGCAGCCGACTAGGGACAGGGGTTGGCTACACCTTC.

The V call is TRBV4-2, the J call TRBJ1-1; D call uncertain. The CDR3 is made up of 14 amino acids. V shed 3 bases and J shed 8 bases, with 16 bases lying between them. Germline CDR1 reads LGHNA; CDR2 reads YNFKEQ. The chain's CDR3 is CASSHPHRTREAFF. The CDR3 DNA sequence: TGTGCCAGCAGCCATCCCCACCGGACGAGGGAAGCTTTCTTT.

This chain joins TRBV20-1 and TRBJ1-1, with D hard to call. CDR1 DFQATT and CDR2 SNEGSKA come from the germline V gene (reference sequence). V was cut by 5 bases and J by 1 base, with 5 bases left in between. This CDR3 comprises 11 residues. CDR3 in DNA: TGCAGTGCTTCGAAGAACACTGAAGCTTTCTTT. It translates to CSASKNTEAFF.

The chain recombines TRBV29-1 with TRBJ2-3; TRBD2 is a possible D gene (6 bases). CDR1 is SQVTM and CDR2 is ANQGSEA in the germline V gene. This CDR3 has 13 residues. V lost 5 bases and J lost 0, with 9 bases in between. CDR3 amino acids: CSVPSVSTDTQYF. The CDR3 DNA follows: TGCAGCGTTCCTAGCGTGAGCACAGATACGCAGTATTTT.

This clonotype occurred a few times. DNA of the CDR3: TGTGCCAGCAGCTTGGTGGTAGAGACCCAGTACTTC. Its translation is CASSLVVETQYF. The chain joins TRBV5-5 to TRBJ2-5; D call uncertain. The CDR3 is 12 amino acids. Looked up from germline, CDR1 is SGHKS and CDR2 is YYEKEE (reference sequence). V lost 0 bases, J lost 4 bases, and 4 bases lay in between.

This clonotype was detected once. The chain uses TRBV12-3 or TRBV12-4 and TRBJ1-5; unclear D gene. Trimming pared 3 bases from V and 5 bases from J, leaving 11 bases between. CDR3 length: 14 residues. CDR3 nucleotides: TGTGCCAGCAGTTTGCGGGTCGACTATCAGCCCCAGCATTTT. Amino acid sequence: CASSLRVDYQPQHF.

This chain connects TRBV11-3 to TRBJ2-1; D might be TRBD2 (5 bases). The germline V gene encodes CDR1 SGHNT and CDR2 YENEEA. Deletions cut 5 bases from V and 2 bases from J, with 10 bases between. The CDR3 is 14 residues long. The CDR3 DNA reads TGTGCCAGCAGCAAGGAAGCGGCCTACAATGAGCAGTTCTTC. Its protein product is CASSKEAAYNEQFF.